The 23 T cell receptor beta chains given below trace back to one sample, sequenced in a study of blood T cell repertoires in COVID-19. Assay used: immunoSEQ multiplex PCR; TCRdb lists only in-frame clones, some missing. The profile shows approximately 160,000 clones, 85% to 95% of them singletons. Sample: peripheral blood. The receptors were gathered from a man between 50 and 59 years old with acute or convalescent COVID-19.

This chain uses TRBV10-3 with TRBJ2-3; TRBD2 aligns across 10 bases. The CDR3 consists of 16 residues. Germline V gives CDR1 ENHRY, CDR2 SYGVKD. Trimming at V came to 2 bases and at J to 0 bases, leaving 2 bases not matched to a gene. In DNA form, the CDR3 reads TGTGCCATCAGTGAGAAGCGGGGGGGAAGCACAGATACGCAGTATTTT. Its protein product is CAISEKRGGSTDTQYF.

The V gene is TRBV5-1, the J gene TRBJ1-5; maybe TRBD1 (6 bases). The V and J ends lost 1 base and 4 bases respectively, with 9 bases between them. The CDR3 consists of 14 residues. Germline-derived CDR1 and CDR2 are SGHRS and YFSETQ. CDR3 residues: CASSLTGQNQPQHF. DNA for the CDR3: TGCGCCAGCAGCTTGACAGGGCAGAATCAGCCCCAGCATTTT. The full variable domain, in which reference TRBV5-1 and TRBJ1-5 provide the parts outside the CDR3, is KAGVTQTPRYLIKTRGQQVTLSCSPISGHRSVSWYQQTPGQGLQFLFEYFSETQRNKGNFPGRFSGRQFSNSRSEMNVSTLELGDSALYLCASSLTGQNQPQHFGDGTRLSIL.

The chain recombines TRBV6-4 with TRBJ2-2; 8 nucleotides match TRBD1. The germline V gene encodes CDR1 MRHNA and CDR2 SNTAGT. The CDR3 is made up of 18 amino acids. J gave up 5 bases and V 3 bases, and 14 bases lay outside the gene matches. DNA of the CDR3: TGTGCCAGCAGTGAGGGTACGGGACAGGCCGGAGGGACCGGGGAGCTGTTTTTT. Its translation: CASSEGTGQAGGTGELFF.

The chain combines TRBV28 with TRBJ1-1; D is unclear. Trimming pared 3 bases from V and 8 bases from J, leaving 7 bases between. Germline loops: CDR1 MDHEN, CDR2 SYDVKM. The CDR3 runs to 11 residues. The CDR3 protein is CASSLPTEAFF. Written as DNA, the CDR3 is TGTGCCAGCAGTTTGCCTACGGAAGCTTTCTTT. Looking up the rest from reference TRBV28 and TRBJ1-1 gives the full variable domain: DVKVTQSSRYLVKRTGEKVFLECVQDMDHENMFWYRQDPGLGLRLIYFSYDVKMKEKGDIPEGYSVSREKKERFSLILESASTNQTSMYLCASSLPTEAFFGQGTRLTVV.

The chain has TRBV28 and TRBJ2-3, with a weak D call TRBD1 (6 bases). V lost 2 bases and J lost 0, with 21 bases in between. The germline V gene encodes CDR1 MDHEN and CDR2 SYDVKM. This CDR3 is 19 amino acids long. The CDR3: CASSLRRTRQVTSTDTQYF. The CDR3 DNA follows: TGTGCCAGCAGTTTAAGGCGAACCCGACAGGTTACTAGCACAGATACGCAGTATTTT. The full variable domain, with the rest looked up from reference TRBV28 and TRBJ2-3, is DVKVTQSSRYLVKRTGEKVFLECVQDMDHENMFWYRQDPGLGLRLIYFSYDVKMKEKGDIPEGYSVSREKKERFSLILESASTNQTSMYLCASSLRRTRQVTSTDTQYFGPGTRLTVL.

CDR3 loop: CASRVTGADTQYF. CDR3 sequence (DNA): TGTGCCAGCAGAGTGACAGGGGCGGATACGCAGTATTTT. J is TRBJ2-3 and V is TRBV3-1 (or the pseudogene TRBV3-2); 8 positions agree with TRBD1. V lost 6 bases and J lost 6; bases outside the gene matches: 5. CDR3 length: 13 amino acids. Germline CDR1 reads LGHDT; CDR2 reads YNNKEL (reference sequence).

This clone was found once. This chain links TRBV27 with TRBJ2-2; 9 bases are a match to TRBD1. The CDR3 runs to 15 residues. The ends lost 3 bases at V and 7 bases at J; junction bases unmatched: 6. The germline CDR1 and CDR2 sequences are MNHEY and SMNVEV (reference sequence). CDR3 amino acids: CASSFWTGDDGELFF. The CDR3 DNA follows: TGTGCCAGCAGTTTTTGGACAGGGGATGACGGGGAGCTGTTTTTT.

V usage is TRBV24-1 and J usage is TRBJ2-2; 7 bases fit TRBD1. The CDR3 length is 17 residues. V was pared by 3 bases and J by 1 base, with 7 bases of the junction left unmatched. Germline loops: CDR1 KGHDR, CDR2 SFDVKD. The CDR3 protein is CATSDRQWTGNTGELFF. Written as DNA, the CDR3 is TGTGCCACCAGTGATCGGCAGTGGACAGGGAACACCGGGGAGCTGTTTTTT.

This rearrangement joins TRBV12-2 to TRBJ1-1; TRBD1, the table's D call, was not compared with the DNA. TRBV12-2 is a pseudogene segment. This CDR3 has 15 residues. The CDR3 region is CASRLAGQGNTEAFF. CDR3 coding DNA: TGTGCAAGTCGCTTAGCCGGGCAGGGGAACACTGAAGCTTTCTTT.

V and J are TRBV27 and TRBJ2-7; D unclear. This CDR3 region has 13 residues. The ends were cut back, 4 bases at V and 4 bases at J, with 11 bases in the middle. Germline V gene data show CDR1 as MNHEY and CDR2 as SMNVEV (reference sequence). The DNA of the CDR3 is TGTGCCAGCAGTTCCCCCCCCCAGTACGAGCAGTACTTC. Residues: CASSSPPQYEQYF.

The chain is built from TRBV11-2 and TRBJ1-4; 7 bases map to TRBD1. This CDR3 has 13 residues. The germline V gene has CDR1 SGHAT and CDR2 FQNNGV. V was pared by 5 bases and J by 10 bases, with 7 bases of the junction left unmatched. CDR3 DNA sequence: TGTGCCAGCAGCCTAAGGGACAGAGGAAAACTGTTTTTT. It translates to CASSLRDRGKLFF.

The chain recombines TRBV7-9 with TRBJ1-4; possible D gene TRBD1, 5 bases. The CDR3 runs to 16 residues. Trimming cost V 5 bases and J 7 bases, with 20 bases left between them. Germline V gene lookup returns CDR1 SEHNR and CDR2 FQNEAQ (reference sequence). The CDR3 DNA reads TGTGCCAGCAGCCCTTCCTTGGCGGGGCCTGGTGAAAAACTGTTTTTT. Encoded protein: CASSPSLAGPGEKLFF.

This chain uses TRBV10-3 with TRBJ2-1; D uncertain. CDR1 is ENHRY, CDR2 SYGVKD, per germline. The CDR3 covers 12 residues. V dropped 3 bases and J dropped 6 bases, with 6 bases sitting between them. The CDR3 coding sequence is TGTGCCATCAGTGACAACGGCAATGAGCAGTTCTTC. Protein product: CAISDNGNEQFF.

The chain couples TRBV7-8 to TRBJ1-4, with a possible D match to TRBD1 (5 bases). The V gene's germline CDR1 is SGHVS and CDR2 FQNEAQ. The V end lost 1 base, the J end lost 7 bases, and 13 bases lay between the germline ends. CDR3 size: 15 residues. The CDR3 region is CASSLDDRSGEKLFF. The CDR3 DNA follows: TGTGCCAGCAGCTTAGACGACAGATCGGGTGAAAAACTGTTTTTT.

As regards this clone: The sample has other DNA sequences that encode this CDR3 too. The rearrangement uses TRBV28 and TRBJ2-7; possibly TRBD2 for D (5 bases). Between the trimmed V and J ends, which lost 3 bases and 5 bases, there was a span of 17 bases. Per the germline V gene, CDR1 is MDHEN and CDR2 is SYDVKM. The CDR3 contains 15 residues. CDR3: CASSLPTSGVDEQYF. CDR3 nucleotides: TGTGCCAGCAGTTTGCCCACTAGTGGGGTCGACGAGCAGTACTTC.

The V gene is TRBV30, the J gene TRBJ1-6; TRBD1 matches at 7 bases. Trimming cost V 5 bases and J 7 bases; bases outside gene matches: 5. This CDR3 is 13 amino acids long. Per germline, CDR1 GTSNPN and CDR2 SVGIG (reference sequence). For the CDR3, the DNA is TGTGCCTGGTCGGGACAGCTAAATTCACCCCTCCACTTT. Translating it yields CAWSGQLNSPLHF.

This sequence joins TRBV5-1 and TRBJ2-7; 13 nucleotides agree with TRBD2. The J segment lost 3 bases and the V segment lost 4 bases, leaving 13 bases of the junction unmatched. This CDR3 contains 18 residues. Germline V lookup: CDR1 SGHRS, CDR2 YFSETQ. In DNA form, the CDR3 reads TGCGCCAGCAGCCGAGGGACTAGCGGGACTCAACGCGTCTACGAGCAGTACTTC. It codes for CASSRGTSGTQRVYEQYF.

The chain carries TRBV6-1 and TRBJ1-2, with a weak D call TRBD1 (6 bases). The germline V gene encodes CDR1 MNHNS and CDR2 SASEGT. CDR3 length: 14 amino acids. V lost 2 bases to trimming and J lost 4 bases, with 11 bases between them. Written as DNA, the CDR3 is TGTGCCAGCAGTGAATGGTTGGGGGCCTATGGCTACACCTTC. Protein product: CASSEWLGAYGYTF.

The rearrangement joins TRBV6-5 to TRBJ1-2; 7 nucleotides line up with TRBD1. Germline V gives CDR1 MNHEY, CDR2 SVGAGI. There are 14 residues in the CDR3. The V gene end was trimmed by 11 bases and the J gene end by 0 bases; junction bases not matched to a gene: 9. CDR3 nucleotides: TGTGCCTGCCGAACCGGGACAGCTAACTATGGCTACACCTTC. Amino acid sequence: CACRTGTANYGYTF.

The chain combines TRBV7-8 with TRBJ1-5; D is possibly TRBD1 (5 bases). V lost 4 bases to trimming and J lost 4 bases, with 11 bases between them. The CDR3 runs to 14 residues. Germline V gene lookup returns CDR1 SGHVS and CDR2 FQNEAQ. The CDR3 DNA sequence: TGTGCCAGCAGCTACGACAGTCGGAATCAGCCCCAGCATTTT. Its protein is CASSYDSRNQPQHF.

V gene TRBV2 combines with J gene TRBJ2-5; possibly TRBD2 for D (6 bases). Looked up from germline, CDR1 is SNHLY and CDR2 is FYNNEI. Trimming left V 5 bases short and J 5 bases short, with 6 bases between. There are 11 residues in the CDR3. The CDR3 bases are TGTGCCAGCAGTCGGGGGGAGACCCAGTACTTC. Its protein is CASSRGETQYF.

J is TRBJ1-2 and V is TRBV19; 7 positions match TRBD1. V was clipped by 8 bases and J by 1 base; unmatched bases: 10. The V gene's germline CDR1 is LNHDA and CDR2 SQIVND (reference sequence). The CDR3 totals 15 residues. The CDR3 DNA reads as TGTGCCAGTCTGGGACAGACCTTCTTTAACTATGGCTACACCTTC. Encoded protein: CASLGQTFFNYGYTF.

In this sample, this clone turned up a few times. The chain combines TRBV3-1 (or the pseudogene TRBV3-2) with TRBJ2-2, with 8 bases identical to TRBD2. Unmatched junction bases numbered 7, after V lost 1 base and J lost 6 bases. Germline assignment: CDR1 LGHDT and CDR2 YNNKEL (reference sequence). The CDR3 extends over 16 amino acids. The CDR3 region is CASSQAGGPLAGELFF. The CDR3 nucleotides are TGTGCCAGCAGCCAAGCGGGAGGGCCTTTAGCCGGGGAGCTGTTTTTT.